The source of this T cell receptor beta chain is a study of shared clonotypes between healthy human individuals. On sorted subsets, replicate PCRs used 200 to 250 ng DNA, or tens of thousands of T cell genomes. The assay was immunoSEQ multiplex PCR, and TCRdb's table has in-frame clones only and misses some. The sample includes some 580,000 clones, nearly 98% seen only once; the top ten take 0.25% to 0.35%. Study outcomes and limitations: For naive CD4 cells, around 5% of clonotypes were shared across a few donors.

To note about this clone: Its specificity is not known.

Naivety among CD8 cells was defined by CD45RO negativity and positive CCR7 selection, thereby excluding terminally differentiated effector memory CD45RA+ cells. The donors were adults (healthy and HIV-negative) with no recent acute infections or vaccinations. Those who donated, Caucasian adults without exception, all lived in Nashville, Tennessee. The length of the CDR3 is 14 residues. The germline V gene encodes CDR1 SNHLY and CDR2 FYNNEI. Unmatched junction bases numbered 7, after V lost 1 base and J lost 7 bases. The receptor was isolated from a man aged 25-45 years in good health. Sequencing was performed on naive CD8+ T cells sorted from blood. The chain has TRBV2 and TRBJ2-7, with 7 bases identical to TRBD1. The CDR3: CASSEVDRVREQYF. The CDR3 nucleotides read TGTGCCAGCAGTGAAGTTGACAGGGTGCGAGAGCAGTACTTC.